This T cell receptor beta chain was obtained from a study of radiation and T cells in renal cell carcinoma. Study-level findings and limits: No pretreatment tumor biopsies were available for baseline clonotypes. Top tumor clonotypes rose in blood 2 weeks post-radiation, then contracted.

From germline, CDR1 is SNHLY and CDR2 FYNNEI. With 8 bases clipped from V and 4 bases from J, the junction kept 1 base outside the gene matches. This CDR3 region has 13 residues. About this clone itself: Antigen: not known.

Clones were sequenced by immunoSEQ multiplex PCR, and TCRdb holds only the in-frame ones, with some missing. The sample lists around 95,000 clones; 75% to 85% were seen once. The time point: blood 4 weeks post-SBRT, at nephrectomy. The treatment denotes: 15 Gy SBRT to primary tumor, nephrectomy 4 weeks later. Nephrectomy followed 15 Gy stereotactic body radiation by 4 weeks. Clear cell pathology was present in this patient's renal cell carcinoma. The origin of this receptor is a man between 60 and 75 years old with renal cell carcinoma. This sequence joins TRBV2 and TRBJ2-2, with TRBD2 identical over 10 bases. This material consisted of blood, taken from a patient whose treatment included radiotherapy and nephrectomy. CDR3 region: CASLAGVTGELFF. DNA for the CDR3: TGTGCCAGCCTAGCGGGAGTCACCGGGGAGCTGTTTTTT.